The sequence of this T cell receptor (beta chain) was determined in a study of T cell responses to AZD1222 COVID-19 vaccine. Study findings and constraints: Only a handful of individuals given AZD1222 were seropositive at baseline. Without day 14 samples, only post-peak T cell repertoires were studied. Nearly half of spike-specific TCRs reportedly target variant regions that are unmutated in the B.1.351 and B.1.1.7 variants.

Generated by immunoSEQ multiplex PCR, the TCRdb table keeps only in-frame clones and is missing some. Of approximately 94,000 clones in the sample, more than 70% were seen once. As regards this clone: Its cognate antigen is unknown.

V dropped 1 base and J dropped 5 bases, with 11 bases sitting between them. This CDR3 region has 14 residues. Germline V gene lookup returns CDR1 MDHEN and CDR2 SYDVKM. The input for sequencing was peripheral blood, taken on day 0 of MenACWY control vaccination. This TCR was recovered from an adult in good health. The V and J genes are TRBV28 and TRBJ1-2; no reliable D call. The CDR3 is CASSLSSGRYGYTF. Written as DNA, the CDR3 is TGTGCCAGCAGTTTATCGTCGGGGAGGTATGGCTACACCTTC.